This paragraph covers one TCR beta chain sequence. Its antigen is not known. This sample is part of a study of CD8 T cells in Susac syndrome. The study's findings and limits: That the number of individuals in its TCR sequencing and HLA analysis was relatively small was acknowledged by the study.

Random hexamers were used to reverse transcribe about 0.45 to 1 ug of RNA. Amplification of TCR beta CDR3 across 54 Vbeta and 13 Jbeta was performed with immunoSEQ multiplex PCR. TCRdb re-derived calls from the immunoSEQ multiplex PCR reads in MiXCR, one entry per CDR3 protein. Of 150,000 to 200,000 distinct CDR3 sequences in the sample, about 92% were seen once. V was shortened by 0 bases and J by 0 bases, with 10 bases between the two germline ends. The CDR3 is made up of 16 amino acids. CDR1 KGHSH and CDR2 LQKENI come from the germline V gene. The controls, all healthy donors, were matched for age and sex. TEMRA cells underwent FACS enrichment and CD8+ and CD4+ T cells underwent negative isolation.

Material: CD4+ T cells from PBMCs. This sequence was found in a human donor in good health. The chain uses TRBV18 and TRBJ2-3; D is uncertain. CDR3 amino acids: CASSPPSTPSTDTQYF. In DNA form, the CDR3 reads TGTGCCAGCTCACCACCGTCGACCCCGAGCACAGATACGCAGTATTTT. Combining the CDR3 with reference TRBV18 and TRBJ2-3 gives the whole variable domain NAGVMQNPRHLVRRRGQEARLRCSPMKGHSHVYWYRQLPEEGLKFMVYLQKENIIDESGMPKERFSAEFPKEGPSILRIQQVVRGDSAAYFCASSPPSTPSTDTQYFGPGTRLTVL.